This T cell receptor (beta chain) emerged from a study of cytomegalovirus exposure and HLA in healthy donors. Study-wide findings and caveats: Reports indicated that the classifier achieved high specificity and sensitivity in diagnosing cytomegalovirus status.

Turning to this clone: Its target is unknown.

PCR was performed using 60 Vbeta and 13 Jbeta primers. Assay used: immunoSEQ multiplex PCR; TCRdb lists only in-frame clones, some missing. Of around 150,000 clones listed, around 74% are singletons. The specimen was PBMCs. The source of this sequence is a female donor in good health and CMV-seronegative.

In nucleotides, the CDR3 is TGTGCCAGCAGTGAAGGCCAAGGGAGGTCGCAGCCCCAGCATTTT. Translation: CASSEGQGRSQPQHF. This rearrangement joins TRBV2 to TRBJ1-5; unclear D gene. The CDR3 has 15 residues. In germline, CDR1 is SNHLY, CDR2 FYNNEI. V gave up 1 base and J gave up 7 bases, with 14 bases separating them.